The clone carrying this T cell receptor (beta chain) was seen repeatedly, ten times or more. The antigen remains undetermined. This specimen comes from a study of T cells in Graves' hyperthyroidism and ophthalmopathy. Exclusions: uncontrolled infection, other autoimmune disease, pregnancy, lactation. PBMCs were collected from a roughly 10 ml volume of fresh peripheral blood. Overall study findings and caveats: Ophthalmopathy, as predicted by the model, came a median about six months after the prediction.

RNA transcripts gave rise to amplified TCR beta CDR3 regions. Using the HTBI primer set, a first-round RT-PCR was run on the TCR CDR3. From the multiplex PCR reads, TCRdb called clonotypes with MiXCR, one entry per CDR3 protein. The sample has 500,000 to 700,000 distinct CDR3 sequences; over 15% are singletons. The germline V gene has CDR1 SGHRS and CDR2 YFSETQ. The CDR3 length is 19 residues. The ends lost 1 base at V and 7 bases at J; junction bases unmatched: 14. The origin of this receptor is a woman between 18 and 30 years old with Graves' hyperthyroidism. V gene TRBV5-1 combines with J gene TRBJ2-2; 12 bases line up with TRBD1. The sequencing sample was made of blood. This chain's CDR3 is CASSLTGTGGLPGHGELFF. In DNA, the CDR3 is TGCGCCAGCAGCTTGACAGGGACAGGGGGCCTTCCGGGACACGGGGAGCTGTTTTTT.